This TCR beta chain was retrieved from a study of T cells of healthy individuals. CDR1 is SGHRS and CDR2 is YFSETQ in the germline V gene. This CDR3 region has 15 residues. The V end lost 4 bases, the J end lost 1 base, and 13 bases lay between the germline ends. TCRdb used MiXCR to reprocess the 5' RACE reads, holding one entry per CDR3 protein. Here the sample spans more than 60,000 distinct CDR3 sequences, around 15% being singletons. This chain links TRBV5-1 with TRBJ2-3, with a possible D match to TRBD2 (6 bases). The receptor comes from a human donor in good health. The CDR3 DNA reads as TGCGCCAGCAGCCTCGGGACTCCAGGCACAGATACGCAGTATTTT. Translated, it gives CASSLGTPGTDTQYF.